Listed below are T cell receptor beta chains from one sample, sequenced in a study of T cells in Graves' hyperthyroidism and ophthalmopathy. TCRdb ran MiXCR on the multiplex PCR reads and lists one entry per CDR3 protein. Of hundreds of thousands of distinct CDR3 sequences in the sample, around 38% were seen once. Sequencing was carried out using blood. Receptor source: a man between 18 and 35 years old with Graves' hyperthyroidism. Each CDR3 is given with its conserved first and last residue. D genes are given only for firm matches. Not all rows give a size; the values are once, few, many and, for expanded clones, a class.

D	J	V	size	CDR3	DNA
-	TRBJ1-4	TRBV5-6	-	CASSLSGSGGEKLFF	TGTGCCAGCAGCTTGTCCGGGTCCGGAGGGGAAAAACTGTTTTTT
-	TRBJ1-5	TRBV2	-	CASSPWGGLSNQPQHF	TGTGCCAGCAGCCCCTGGGGGGGATTAAGCAATCAGCCCCAGCATTTT
TRBD1	TRBJ2-7	TRBV20-1	few	CSARDDDRVRGEQYF	TGCAGTGCTAGAGATGATGACAGGGTCAGGGGCGAGCAGTACTTC
-	TRBJ1-4	TRBV7-2	-	CASSLGSATDEKLFF	TGTGCCAGCAGCTTAGGATCAGCAACTGATGAAAAACTGTTTTTT
-	TRBJ2-2	TRBV5-4	-	CASGLTSTGELFF	TGTGCCAGCGGCCTAACTTCCACCGGGGAGCTGTTTTTT
-	TRBJ1-6	TRBV14	-	CASSQGGVSYNSPLHF	TGTGCCAGCAGCCAAGGCGGGGTCTCCTATAATTCACCCCTCCACTTT
TRBD1	TRBJ1-1	TRBV15	many	CATSRAPGQGAEAFF	TGTGCCACCAGCAGAGCCCCGGGACAGGGGGCTGAAGCTTTCTTT
-	TRBJ1-6	TRBV7-8	many	CASSRYNSPLHF	TGTGCCAGCAGCCGGTATAATTCACCCCTCCACTTT
-	TRBJ2-5	TRBV6-5	-	CASSYPWRGSGRETQYF	TGTGCCAGCAGTTACCCGTGGCGGGGCAGCGGTCGCGAGACCCAGTACTTC
-	TRBJ1-3	TRBV19	many	CASSTVTASGNTIYF	TGTGCCAGTAGTACTGTAACAGCGTCTGGAAACACCATATATTTT
-	TRBJ2-7	TRBV9	-	CASSGGRGSYEQYF	TGTGCCAGCAGCGGAGGTCGGGGTTCCTACGAGCAGTACTTC
-	TRBJ1-2	TRBV10-3	-	CASSERQASGYGYTF	TGTGCCAGCAGTGAAAGGCAGGCCTCTGGCTATGGCTACACCTTC
-	TRBJ2-7	TRBV7-2	-	CASSLAVGGPYEQYF	TGTGCCAGCAGCTTAGCAGTGGGGGGACCCTACGAGCAGTACTTC
-	TRBJ1-1	TRBV2	-	CATHRPGLAFF	TGTGCCACACATAGGCCGGGACTAGCTTTCTTT
-	TRBJ2-7	TRBV7-2	many	CASSLGLSGVYEQYF	TGTGCCAGCAGCTTAGGTTTGTCAGGCGTCTACGAGCAGTACTTC
-	TRBJ1-5	TRBV7-8	few	CASSLVSSSTSPQHF	TGTGCCAGCAGCTTAGTTTCCTCCAGTACGTCGCCCCAGCATTTT
-	TRBJ1-2	TRBV11-2	-	CASSLPTGWGLGYTF	TGTGCCAGCAGCTTACCCACAGGGTGGGGGCTTGGCTACACCTTC
-	TRBJ1-4	TRBV9	-	CASSVGGGWGEKLFF	TGTGCCAGCAGCGTAGGAGGAGGTTGGGGTGAAAAACTGTTTTTT
-	TRBJ1-5	TRBV10-3	-	CAISDPQDQPQHF	TGTGCCATCAGTGACCCACAGGATCAGCCCCAGCATTTT
-	TRBJ2-7	TRBV7-9	-	CASSSGLGRDHEQYF	TGTGCCAGCAGCTCGGGGCTCGGCAGGGACCACGAGCAGTACTTC
TRBD1	TRBJ2-5	TRBV14	-	CASSMGTGGTQYF	TGTGCCAGCAGCATGGGGACAGGGGGGACCCAGTACTTC
-	TRBJ1-2	TRBV4-1	-	CASSQAEGWGDYGYTF	TGCGCCAGCAGCCAAGCGGAAGGGTGGGGAGACTATGGCTACACCTTC
-	TRBJ1-1	TRBV7-9	-	CASSSGRGLNTEAFF	TGTGCCAGCAGCTCGGGGAGGGGCTTGAACACTGAAGCTTTCTTT
-	TRBJ1-2	TRBV6-5	-	CASSFRGTDHFYGYTF	TGTGCCAGCAGCTTTCGCGGGACGGATCATTTCTATGGCTACACCTTC
TRBD1	TRBJ1-5	TRBV7-8	many	CASTPGTDNQPQHF	TGTGCCAGCACCCCTGGGACAGACAATCAGCCCCAGCATTTT
-	TRBJ1-3	TRBV10-3	many	CASQWDLSGNTIYF	TGTGCCTCCCAATGGGATCTCTCTGGAAACACCATATATTTT
-	TRBJ1-5	TRBV5-6	-	CASSRATLSNQPQHF	TGTGCCAGCAGCCGGGCTACCCTTAGCAATCAGCCCCAGCATTTT
-	TRBJ1-5	TRBV5-6	-	CASSLSGEFSNQPQHF	TGTGCCAGCAGCTTGTCTGGGGAATTTAGCAATCAGCCCCAGCATTTT
-	TRBJ2-2	TRBV29-1	-	CSAEGLDTGELFF	TGCAGCGCAGAGGGACTTGACACCGGGGAGCTGTTTTTT
TRBD2	TRBJ2-2	TRBV5-1	few	CASSPGTSVNTGELFF	TGCGCCAGCAGCCCCGGGACTAGCGTTAACACCGGGGAGCTGTTTTTT
-	TRBJ2-5	TRBV20-1	many	CSAPRIGGTQYF	TGCAGTGCTCCTCGGATCGGAGGGACCCAGTACTTC
TRBD1	TRBJ1-3	TRBV5-6	many	CASSLRGPGNTIYF	TGTGCCAGCAGCCTCAGGGGGCCCGGAAACACCATATATTTT
-	TRBJ1-3	TRBV7-6	-	CASSPIAGNTIYF	TGTGCCAGCAGCCCTATAGCGGGAAACACCATATATTTT
-	TRBJ2-7	TRBV20-1	many	CSARLGPANTYEQYF	TGCAGTGCTAGATTGGGGCCTGCCAACACCTACGAGCAGTACTTC
-	TRBJ1-5	TRBV5-6	few	CATNRAGDNQPQHF	TGTGCCACTAACCGGGCGGGGGACAATCAGCCCCAGCATTTT
-	TRBJ1-3	TRBV20-1	-	CSAREATETSGNTIYF	TGCAGTGCTAGAGAGGCAACAGAGACTTCTGGAAACACCATATATTTT
TRBD2	TRBJ2-2	TRBV15	-	CATSRDNLAANTGELFF	TGTGCCACCAGCAGAGATAACCTAGCGGCGAACACCGGGGAGCTGTTTTTT
-	TRBJ2-2	TRBV15	-	CATSRPGEGGELFF	TGTGCCACCAGCAGACCTGGCGAGGGGGGGGAGCTGTTTTTT
-	TRBJ1-4	TRBV20-1	-	CSAGQGSEELFF	TGCAGTGCCGGGCAGGGGAGTGAAGAACTGTTTTTT
TRBD1	TRBJ1-1	TRBV7-9	few	CASSPPSGQGLPEAFF	TGTGCCAGCAGCCCTCCTTCAGGACAGGGCCTACCTGAAGCTTTCTTT
TRBD1	TRBJ1-6	TRBV7-3	-	CASSPEMGQDFYNSPLHF	TGTGCCAGCAGCCCAGAAATGGGACAGGACTTCTATAATTCACCCCTCCACTTT
TRBD1	TRBJ1-2	TRBV29-1	-	CSGGQGALGYTF	TGCAGCGGAGGGCAGGGGGCGCTTGGCTACACCTTC
-	TRBJ2-3	TRBV7-8	-	CASSLSRGGRTQYF	TGTGCCAGCAGCTTATCCAGAGGGGGTAGGACGCAGTATTTT
-	TRBJ1-3	TRBV7-6	many	CASSLFQGGNTIYF	TGTGCCAGCAGCTTGTTTCAGGGCGGAAACACCATATATTTT
-	TRBJ1-6	TRBV25-1	-	CASHGSYNSPLHF	TGTGCCAGCCACGGATCCTATAATTCACCCCTCCACTTT
-	TRBJ2-7	TRBV12-3/TRBV12-4	-	CASSPAREGAIYEQYF	TGTGCCAGCAGTCCCGCAAGGGAGGGGGCCATTTACGAGCAGTACTTC
-	TRBJ2-7	TRBV7-3	-	CASSQDLASVPYEQYF	TGTGCCAGCAGCCAAGATCTAGCGTCGGTTCCCTACGAGCAGTACTTC
TRBD1	TRBJ2-5	TRBV7-9	-	CASSYLRDRQETQYF	TGTGCCAGCAGCTACTTACGGGACAGACAAGAGACCCAGTACTTC
-	TRBJ2-2	TRBV19	few	CASSISTGTGELFF	TGTGCCAGTAGTATCAGTACGGGCACCGGGGAGCTGTTTTTT
-	TRBJ1-1	TRBV20-1	-	CSASNGQTMNTEAFF	TGCAGTGCTAGTAACGGACAGACAATGAACACTGAAGCTTTCTTT
-	TRBJ2-7	TRBV2	many	CASALIYEQYF	TGTGCCAGTGCTTTAATCTACGAGCAGTACTTC
-	TRBJ2-6	TRBV7-9	-	CASTPPHYRYRDDVLTF	TGTGCCAGCACCCCCCCTCACTACCGATACAGGGATGACGTCCTGACTTTC
-	TRBJ2-2	TRBV7-2	-	CASSLVAEYTGELFF	TGTGCCAGCAGCTTGGTCGCAGAGTACACCGGGGAGCTGTTTTTT
-	TRBJ2-6	TRBV7-3	many	CASSTRSSGANVLTF	TGTGCCAGCAGCACCCGCTCCTCTGGGGCCAACGTCCTGACTTTC
TRBD2	TRBJ2-5	TRBV29-1	-	CSTGGAQYF	TGCAGCACCGGGGGGGCCCAGTACTTC